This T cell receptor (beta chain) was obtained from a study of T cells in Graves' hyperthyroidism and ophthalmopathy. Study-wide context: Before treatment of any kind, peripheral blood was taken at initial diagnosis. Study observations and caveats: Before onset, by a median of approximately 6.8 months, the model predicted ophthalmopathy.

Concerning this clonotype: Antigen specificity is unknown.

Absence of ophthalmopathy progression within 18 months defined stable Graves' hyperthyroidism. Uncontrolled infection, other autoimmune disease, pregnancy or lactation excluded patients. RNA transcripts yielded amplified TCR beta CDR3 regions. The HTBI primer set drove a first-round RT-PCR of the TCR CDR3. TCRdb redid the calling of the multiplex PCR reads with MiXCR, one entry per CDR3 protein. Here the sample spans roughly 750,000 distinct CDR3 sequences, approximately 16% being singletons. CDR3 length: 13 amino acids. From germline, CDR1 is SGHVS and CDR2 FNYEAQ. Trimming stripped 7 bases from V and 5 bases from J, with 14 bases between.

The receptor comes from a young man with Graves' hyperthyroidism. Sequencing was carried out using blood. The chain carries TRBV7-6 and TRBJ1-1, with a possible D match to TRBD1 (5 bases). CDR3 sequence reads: CASTRGVMTEAFF. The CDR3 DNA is TGTGCCAGCACGCGGGGGGTTATGACTGAAGCTTTCTTT. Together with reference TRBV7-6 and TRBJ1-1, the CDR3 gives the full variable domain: GAGVSQSPRYKVTKRGQDVALRCDPISGHVSLYWYRQALGQGPEFLTYFNYEAQQDKSGLPNDRFSAERPEGSISTLTIQRTEQRDSAMYRCASTRGVMTEAFFGQGTRLTVV.